These 8 T cell receptor beta chains originate from one sample sequenced in a study of technical replicates of blood from a few donors. Data came from immunoSEQ multiplex PCR; TCRdb stores just in-frame clones and leaves some out. The sample has about 75,000 clones, approximately 97% seen once. The sample comprised T cells isolated from PBMCs. Receptor source: a human donor in good health.

This chain uses TRBV2 with TRBJ1-1; D is unclear. V lost 7 bases to trimming and J lost 4 bases, with 7 bases between them. CDR1 SNHLY and CDR2 FYNNEI come from the germline V gene. The CDR3 sequence is 11 residues long. The CDR3 region has the DNA TGTGCCAGCATCCATAGCACTGAAGCTTTCTTT. Encoded protein: CASIHSTEAFF.

J is TRBJ1-2 and V is TRBV14; D gene uncertain. The germline CDR1 and CDR2 sequences are SGHDN and FVKESK. Trimming removed 4 bases at V and 7 bases at J, with 22 bases between. The CDR3 is 16 amino acids. The CDR3 sequence: CASSPKEREVFGGYTF. The CDR3 DNA is TGTGCCAGCAGCCCCAAAGAAAGGGAGGTGTTCGGTGGCTACACCTTC.

J is TRBJ2-7 and V is TRBV10-2, with D perhaps matching TRBD1 (5 bases). CDR1 is WSHSY, CDR2 SAAADI, per germline. This CDR3 contains 11 residues. Trimming pared 8 bases from V and 6 bases from J, leaving 11 bases between. CDR3 sequence reads: CASEQGVEQYF. The CDR3 nucleotides read TGCGCCAGCGAGCAAGGGGTCGAGCAGTACTTC.

V usage is TRBV6-1 and J usage is TRBJ2-1; 9 bases are a match to TRBD1. Trimming cost V 6 bases and J 7 bases; bases outside gene matches: 4. The CDR3 covers 13 residues. CDR1 and CDR2 (germline): MNHNS, SASEGT. In DNA form, the CDR3 reads TGTGCCAGCAGCCGGGACAGGGATAATGAGCAGTTCTTC. It codes for CASSRDRDNEQFF.

V and J are TRBV9 and TRBJ1-4, with D possibly TRBD1 on 5 matching bases. Germline V gene lookup returns CDR1 SGDLS and CDR2 YYNGEE. The germline V and J ends were trimmed by 0 bases and 8 bases, with 14 bases remaining between them. The length of the CDR3 is 15 residues. The CDR3 DNA reads TGTGCCAGCAGCGTAGAAGGCGTTGGGGGGGAAAAACTGTTTTTT. Amino acids: CASSVEGVGGEKLFF.

The chain has TRBV10-3 and TRBJ2-3, with D unclear. Trimming took off 0 bases at V and 0 bases at J, with 4 bases between the two ends. The CDR3 has 14 residues. Germline assignment: CDR1 ENHRY and CDR2 SYGVKD. The CDR3 sequence is CAISESLSTDTQYF. In DNA, the CDR3 is TGTGCCATCAGTGAGTCACTAAGCACAGATACGCAGTATTTT.

The V and J genes are TRBV9 and TRBJ1-4, with D maybe TRBD1 (6 bases). The CDR3 is 14 amino acids. Germline values: CDR1 SGDLS, CDR2 YYNGEE. V was shortened by 3 bases and J by 7 bases, with 13 bases between the two germline ends. The CDR3 here is CASSDGGAFEKLFF. The CDR3 region has the DNA TGTGCCAGCAGCGATGGGGGGGCTTTTGAAAAACTGTTTTTT.

This rearrangement joins TRBV6-1 to TRBJ2-5, with a weak D call TRBD1 (6 bases). Germline CDR1 and CDR2: MNHNS and SASEGT. Trimming took off 0 bases at V and 4 bases at J, with 9 bases between the two ends. The CDR3 length is 14 residues. The CDR3 loop is CASSEAGQLETQYF. As DNA, the CDR3 is TGTGCCAGCAGTGAAGCAGGACAGTTAGAGACCCAGTACTTC.